This T cell receptor beta chain was recovered during a study of T cells in localized non-small cell lung cancer. As for this clone: Its target is not known.

Germline V gene lookup returns CDR1 SGHKS and CDR2 YYEKEE (reference sequence). V dropped 0 bases and J dropped 10; count of bases not matched to a gene: 11. The CDR3 has 17 amino acids. Study conclusions and caveats: In adjacent lung appeared a median roughly 56 of the top 100 tumor clones.

Libraries were prepared by immunoSEQ multiplex PCR; TCRdb keeps only in-frame clonotypes and omits some of them. This sample has roughly 40,000 clones, with roughly 83% found just once. This chain joins TRBV5-5 and TRBJ1-6; 9 bases are a match to TRBD1. The sequence came from a man aged 35 to 70 with stage II lung adenocarcinoma. The sample was PBMCs, taken before any cancer treatment. The CDR3 spells CASSLGGGGQGGSPLHF. Here the CDR3 DNA reads TGTGCCAGCAGCTTGGGCGGTGGGGGACAGGGTGGATCACCCCTCCACTTT.